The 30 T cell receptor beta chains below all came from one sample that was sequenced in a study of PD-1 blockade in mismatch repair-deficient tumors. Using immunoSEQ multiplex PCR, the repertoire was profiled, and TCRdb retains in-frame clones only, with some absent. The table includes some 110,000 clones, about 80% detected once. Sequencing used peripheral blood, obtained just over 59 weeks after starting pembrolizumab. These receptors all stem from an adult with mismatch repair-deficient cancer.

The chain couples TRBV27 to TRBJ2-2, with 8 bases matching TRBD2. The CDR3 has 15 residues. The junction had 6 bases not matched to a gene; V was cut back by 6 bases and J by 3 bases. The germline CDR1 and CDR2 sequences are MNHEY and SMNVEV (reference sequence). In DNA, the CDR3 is TGTGCCAGCAGCCCAAGCGGGAGTTACACCGGGGAGCTGTTTTTT. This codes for CASSPSGSYTGELFF.

This CDR3 is CASKYPLQSSYNEQFF. The CDR3 DNA follows: TGTGCCAGCAAGTACCCTTTACAGAGCTCCTACAATGAGCAGTTCTTC. This chain joins TRBV2 and TRBJ2-1; the D is unclear. Germline CDR1 reads SNHLY; CDR2 reads FYNNEI. The germline V and J ends were trimmed by 7 bases and 0 bases, with 16 bases remaining between them. This CDR3 has 16 amino acids.

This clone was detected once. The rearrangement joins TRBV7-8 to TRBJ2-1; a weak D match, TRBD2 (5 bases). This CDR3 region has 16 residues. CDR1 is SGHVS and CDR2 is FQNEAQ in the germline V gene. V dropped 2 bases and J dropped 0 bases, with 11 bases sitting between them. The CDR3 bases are TGTGCCAGCAGCTTATTAGGTGGGAGCTCCTACAATGAGCAGTTCTTC. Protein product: CASSLLGGSSYNEQFF.

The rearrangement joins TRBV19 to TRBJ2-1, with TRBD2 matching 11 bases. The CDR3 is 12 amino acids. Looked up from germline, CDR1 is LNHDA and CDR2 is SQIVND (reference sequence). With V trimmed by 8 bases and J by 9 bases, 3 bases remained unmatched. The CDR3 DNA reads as TGTGCCAGTGGGCTAGCGGGAGGTGAGCAGTTCTTC. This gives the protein CASGLAGGEQFF.

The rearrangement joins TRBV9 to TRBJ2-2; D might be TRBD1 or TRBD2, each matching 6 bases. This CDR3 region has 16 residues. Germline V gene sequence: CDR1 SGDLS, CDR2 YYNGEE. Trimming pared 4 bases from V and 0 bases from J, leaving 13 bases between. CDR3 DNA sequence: TGTGCCAGCAGCCTCCGGGGGCCGCCGAACACCGGGGAGCTGTTTTTT. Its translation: CASSLRGPPNTGELFF.

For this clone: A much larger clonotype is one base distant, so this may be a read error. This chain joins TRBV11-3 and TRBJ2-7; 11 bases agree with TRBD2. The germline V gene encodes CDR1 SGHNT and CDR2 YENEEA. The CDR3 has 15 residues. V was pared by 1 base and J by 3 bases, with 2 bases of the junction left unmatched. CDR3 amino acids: CASSLVLAGDYEQYF. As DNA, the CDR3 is TGTGCCAGCAGCTTAGTACTAGCGGGAGACTACGAGCAGTACTTC.

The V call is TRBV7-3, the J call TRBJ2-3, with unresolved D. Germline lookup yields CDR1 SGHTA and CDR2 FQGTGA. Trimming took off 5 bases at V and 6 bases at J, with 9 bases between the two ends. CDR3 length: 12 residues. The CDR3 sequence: CASSEPADTQYF. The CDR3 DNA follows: TGTGCCAGCAGCGAACCCGCCGATACGCAGTATTTT.

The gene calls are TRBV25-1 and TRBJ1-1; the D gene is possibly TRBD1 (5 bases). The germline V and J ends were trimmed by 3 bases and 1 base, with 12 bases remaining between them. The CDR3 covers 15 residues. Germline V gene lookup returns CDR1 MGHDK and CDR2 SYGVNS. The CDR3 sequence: CASSDRGGRNTEAFF. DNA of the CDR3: TGTGCCAGCAGTGACCGCGGGGGGAGGAACACTGAAGCTTTCTTT. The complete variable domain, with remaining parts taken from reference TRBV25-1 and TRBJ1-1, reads EADIYQTPRYLVIGTGKKITLECSQTMGHDKMYWYQQDPGMELHLIHYSYGVNSTEKGDLSSESTVSRIRTEHFPLTLESARPSHTSQYLCASSDRGGRNTEAFFGQGTRLTVV.

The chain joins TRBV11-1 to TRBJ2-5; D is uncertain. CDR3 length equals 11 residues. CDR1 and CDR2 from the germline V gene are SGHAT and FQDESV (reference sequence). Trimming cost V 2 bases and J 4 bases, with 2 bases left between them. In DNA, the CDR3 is TGTGCCAGCAGCTTAACAGAGACCCAGTACTTC. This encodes CASSLTETQYF.

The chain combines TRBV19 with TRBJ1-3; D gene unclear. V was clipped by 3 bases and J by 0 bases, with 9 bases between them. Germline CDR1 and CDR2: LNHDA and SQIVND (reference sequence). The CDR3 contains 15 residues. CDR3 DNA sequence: TGTGCCAGTAGTATTGGGCCTCACTCTGGAAACACCATATATTTT. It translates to CASSIGPHSGNTIYF. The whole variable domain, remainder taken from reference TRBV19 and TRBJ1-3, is DGGITQSPKYLFRKEGQNVTLSCEQNLNHDAMYWYRQDPGQGLRLIYYSQIVNDFQKGDIAEGYSVSREKKESFPLTVTSAQKNPTAFYLCASSIGPHSGNTIYFGEGSWLTVV.

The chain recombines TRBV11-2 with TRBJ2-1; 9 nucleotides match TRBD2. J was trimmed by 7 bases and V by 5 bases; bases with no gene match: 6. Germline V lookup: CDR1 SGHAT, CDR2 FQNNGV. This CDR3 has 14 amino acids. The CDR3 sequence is CASSPGTSLNEQFF. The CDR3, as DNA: TGTGCCAGCAGCCCCGGGACTAGCCTAAATGAGCAGTTCTTC.

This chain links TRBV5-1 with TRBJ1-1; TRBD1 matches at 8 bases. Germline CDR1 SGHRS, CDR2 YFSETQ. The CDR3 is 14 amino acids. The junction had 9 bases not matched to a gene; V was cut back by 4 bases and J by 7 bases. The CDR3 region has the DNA TGCGCCAGCAGCCTAACCCAGGGGGCTCTTGAAGCTTTCTTT. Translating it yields CASSLTQGALEAFF.

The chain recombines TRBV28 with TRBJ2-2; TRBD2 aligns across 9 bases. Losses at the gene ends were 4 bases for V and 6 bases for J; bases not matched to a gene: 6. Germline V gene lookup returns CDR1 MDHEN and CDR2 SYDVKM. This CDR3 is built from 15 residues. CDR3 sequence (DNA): TGTGCCAGCAGTTGGACTAGCGCCTTGGCCGGGGAGCTGTTTTTT. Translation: CASSWTSALAGELFF.

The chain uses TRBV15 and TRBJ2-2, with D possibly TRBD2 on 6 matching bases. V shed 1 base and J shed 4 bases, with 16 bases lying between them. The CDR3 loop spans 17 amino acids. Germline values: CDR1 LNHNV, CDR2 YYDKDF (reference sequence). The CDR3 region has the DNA TGTGCCACCAGCAGAGGAGAGTCGCGGGGACGCACCGGGGAGCTGTTTTTT. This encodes CATSRGESRGRTGELFF.

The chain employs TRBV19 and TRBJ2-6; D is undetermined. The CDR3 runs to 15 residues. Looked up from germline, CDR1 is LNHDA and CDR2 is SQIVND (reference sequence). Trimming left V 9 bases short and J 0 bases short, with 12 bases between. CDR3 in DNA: TGTGCCAGCGGTATGTGGGACTCTGGGGCCAACGTCCTGACTTTC. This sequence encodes CASGMWDSGANVLTF.

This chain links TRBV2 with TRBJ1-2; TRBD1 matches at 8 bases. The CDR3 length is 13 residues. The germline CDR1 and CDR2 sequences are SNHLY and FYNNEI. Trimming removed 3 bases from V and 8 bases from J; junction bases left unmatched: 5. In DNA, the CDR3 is TGTGCCAGCAGTGAGGACAGGGAGTGGGGCTACACCTTC. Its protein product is CASSEDREWGYTF.

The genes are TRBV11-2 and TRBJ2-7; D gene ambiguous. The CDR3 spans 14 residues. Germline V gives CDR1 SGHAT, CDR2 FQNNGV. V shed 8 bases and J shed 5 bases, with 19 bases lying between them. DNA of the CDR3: TGTGCCAGCCTCCTAGGGTTCGGACCGCACGAGCAGTACTTC. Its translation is CASLLGFGPHEQYF.

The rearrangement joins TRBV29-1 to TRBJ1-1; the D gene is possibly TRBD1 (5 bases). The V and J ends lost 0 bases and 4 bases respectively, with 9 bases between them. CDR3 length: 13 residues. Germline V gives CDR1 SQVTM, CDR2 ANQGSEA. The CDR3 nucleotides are TGCAGCGTTGAAGACAGGGTGGGCACTGAAGCTTTCTTT. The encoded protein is CSVEDRVGTEAFF.

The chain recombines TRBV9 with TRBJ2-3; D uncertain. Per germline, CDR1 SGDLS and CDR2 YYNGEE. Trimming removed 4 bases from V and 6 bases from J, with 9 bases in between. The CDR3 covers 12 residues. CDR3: CASSPLSDTQYF. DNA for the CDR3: TGTGCCAGCAGCCCCCTTTCGGATACGCAGTATTTT.

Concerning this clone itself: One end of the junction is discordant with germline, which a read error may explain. The DNA for the CDR3 is TGTGCCAGCAGCCTAGGGCTCACTAGCGGGAGATGGACCGGGGAGCTGTTTTTT. As protein: CASSLGLTSGRWTGELFF. The V and J genes are TRBV13 and TRBJ2-2, with 11 bases fitting TRBD2. This CDR3 region has 18 residues. Germline values: CDR1 PRHDT, CDR2 FYEKMQ (reference sequence).

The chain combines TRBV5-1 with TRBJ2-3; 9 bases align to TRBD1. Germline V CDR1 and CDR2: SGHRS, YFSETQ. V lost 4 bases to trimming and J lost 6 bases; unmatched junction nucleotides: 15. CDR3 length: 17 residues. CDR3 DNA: TGCGCCAGCAGCGGCTCCGGGACAGGGACTCTATCGGATACGCAGTATTTT. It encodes CASSGSGTGTLSDTQYF.

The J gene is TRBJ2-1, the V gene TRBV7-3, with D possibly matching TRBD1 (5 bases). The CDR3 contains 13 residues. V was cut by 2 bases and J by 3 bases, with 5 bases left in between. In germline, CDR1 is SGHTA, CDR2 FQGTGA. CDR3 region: CASSLQGYNEQFF. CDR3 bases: TGTGCCAGCAGCTTACAGGGCTACAATGAGCAGTTCTTC.

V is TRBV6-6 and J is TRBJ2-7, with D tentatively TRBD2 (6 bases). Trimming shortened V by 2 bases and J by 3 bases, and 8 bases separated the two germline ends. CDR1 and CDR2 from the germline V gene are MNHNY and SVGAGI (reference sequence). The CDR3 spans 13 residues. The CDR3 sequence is CASSYASDYEQYF. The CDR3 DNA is TGTGCCAGCAGTTACGCTAGCGACTACGAGCAGTACTTC.

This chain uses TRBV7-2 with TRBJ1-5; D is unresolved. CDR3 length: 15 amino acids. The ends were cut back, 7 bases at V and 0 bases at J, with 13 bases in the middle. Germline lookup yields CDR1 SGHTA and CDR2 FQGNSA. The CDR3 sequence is CASKETDISNQPQHF. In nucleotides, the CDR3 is TGTGCCAGCAAGGAGACCGACATTAGCAATCAGCCCCAGCATTTT. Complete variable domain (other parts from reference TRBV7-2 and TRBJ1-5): GAGVSQSPSNKVTEKGKDVELRCDPISGHTALYWYRQSLGQGLEFLIYFQGNSAPDKSGLPSDRFSAERTGGSVSTLTIQRTQQEDSAVYLCASKETDISNQPQHFGDGTRLSIL.

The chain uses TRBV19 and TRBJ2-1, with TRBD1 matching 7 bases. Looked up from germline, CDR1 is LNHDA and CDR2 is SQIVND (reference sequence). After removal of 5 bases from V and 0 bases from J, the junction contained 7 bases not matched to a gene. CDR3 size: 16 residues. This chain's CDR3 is CASSPSTGSSYNEQFF. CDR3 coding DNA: TGTGCCAGTAGTCCCTCGACAGGGAGCTCCTACAATGAGCAGTTCTTC.

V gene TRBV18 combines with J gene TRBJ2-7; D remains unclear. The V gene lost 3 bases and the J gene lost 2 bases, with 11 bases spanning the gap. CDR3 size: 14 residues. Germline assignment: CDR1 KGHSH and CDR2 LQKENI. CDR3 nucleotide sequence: TGTGCCAGCTCACCGAGCTCCGGAGCCTACGAGCAGTACTTC. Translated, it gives CASSPSSGAYEQYF.

CDR3 amino acids: CASSQEGGTIGYGYTF. CDR3 DNA: TGCGCCAGCAGCCAAGAAGGTGGAACTATCGGCTATGGCTACACCTTC. The chain recombines TRBV4-1 with TRBJ1-2; unclear D gene. Trimming left V 0 bases short and J 4 bases short, with 15 bases between. Germline CDR1 is MGHRA and CDR2 is YSYEKL. CDR3 length: 16 amino acids.

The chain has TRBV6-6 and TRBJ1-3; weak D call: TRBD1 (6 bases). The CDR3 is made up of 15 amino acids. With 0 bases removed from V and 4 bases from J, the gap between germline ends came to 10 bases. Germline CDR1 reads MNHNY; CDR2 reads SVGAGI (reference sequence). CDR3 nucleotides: TGTGCCAGCAGTTACTCGCAGGGGCAAGGAAACACCATATATTTT. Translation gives CASSYSQGQGNTIYF.

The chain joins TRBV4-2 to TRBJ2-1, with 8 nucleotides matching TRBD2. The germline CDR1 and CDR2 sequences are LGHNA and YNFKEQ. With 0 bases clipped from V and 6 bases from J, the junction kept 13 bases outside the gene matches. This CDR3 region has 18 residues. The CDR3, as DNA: TGTGCCAGCAGCCAAGATTCCGGCGGGACTAGAAGGGGCAATGAGCAGTTCTTC. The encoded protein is CASSQDSGGTRRGNEQFF.

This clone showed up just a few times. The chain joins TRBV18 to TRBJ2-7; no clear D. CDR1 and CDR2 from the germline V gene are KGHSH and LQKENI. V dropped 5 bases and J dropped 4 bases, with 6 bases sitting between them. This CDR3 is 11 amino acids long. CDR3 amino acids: CASSANYEQYF. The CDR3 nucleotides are TGTGCCAGCTCAGCCAATTACGAGCAGTACTTC.